This TCR beta chain stems from a study of blood T cells in healthy people across ages. The germline V gene encodes CDR1 DFQATT and CDR2 SNEGSKA (reference sequence). CDR3 length: 12 amino acids. Trimming took 6 bases from V and 6 from J, leaving 12 bases between them. The authors ran a second PCR of roughly 6 to 12 cycles using a sample-barcoded 5' primer and a J-beta primer mix. TCRdb re-called the 5' RACE reads with MiXCR, one entry per CDR3 protein. The sample includes fewer than 1 million distinct CDR3 sequences, roughly 44% seen only once; the top ten take approximately 20%. Isolation of PBMCs gave at least 7 million cells per sample.

This clonotype was sampled from a man in his sixties in good health. Sequencing was carried out using blood. This chain uses TRBV20-1 with TRBJ1-5, with D unclear. CDR3: CSAAREGQPQHF. In DNA form, the CDR3 reads TGCAGTGCCGCAAGGGAAGGTCAGCCCCAGCATTTT.